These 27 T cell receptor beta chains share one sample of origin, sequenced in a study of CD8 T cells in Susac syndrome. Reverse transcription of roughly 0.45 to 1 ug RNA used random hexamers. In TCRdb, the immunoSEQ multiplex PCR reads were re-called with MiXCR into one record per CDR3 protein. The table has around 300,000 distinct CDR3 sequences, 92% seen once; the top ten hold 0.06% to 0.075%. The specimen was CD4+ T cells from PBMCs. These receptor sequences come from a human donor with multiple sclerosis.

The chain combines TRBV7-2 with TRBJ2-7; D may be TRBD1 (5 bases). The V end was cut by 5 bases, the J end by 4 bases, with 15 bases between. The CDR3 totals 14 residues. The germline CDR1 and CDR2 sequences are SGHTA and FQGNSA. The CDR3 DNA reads TGTGCCAGCAGCCCCCAGGCAGGGTGGTACGAGCAGTACTTC. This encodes CASSPQAGWYEQYF.

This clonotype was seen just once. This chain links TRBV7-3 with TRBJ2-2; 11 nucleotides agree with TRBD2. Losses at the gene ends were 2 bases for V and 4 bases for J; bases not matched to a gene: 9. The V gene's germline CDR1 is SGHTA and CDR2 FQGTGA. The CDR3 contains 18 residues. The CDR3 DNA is TGTGCCAGCAGCTTAGCCCCTCTAGCGGGAGGTCCCACCGGGGAGCTGTTTTTT. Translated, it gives CASSLAPLAGGPTGELFF.

The DNA of the CDR3 is TGTGCCAGCACCCCCGAACGGAATTCACCCCTCCACTTT. This sequence encodes CASTPERNSPLHF. The chain carries TRBV2 and TRBJ1-6; D remains ambiguous. Germline V gene data show CDR1 as SNHLY and CDR2 as FYNNEI. V lost 7 bases and J 7 bases, leaving 11 bases between the germline ends. The CDR3 extends over 13 amino acids.

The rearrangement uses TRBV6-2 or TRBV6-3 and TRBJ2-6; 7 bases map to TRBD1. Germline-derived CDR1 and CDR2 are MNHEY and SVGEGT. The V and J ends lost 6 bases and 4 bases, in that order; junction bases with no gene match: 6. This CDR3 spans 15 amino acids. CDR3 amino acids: CASREQGTGANVLTF. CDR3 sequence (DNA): TGTGCCAGCAGGGAACAGGGGACCGGGGCCAACGTCCTGACTTTC.

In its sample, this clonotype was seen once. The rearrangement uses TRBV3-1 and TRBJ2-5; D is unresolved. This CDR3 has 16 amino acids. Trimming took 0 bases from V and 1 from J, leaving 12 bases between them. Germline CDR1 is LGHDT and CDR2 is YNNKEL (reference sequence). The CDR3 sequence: CASSQDLGVGQETQYF. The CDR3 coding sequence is TGTGCCAGCAGCCAAGATTTAGGAGTTGGCCAAGAGACCCAGTACTTC.

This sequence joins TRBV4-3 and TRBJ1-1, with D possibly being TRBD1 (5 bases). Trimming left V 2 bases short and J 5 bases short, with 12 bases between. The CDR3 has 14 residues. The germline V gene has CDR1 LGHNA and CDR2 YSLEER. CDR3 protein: CASSQQGYATEAFF. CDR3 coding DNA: TGCGCCAGCAGCCAACAGGGTTACGCAACTGAAGCTTTCTTT.

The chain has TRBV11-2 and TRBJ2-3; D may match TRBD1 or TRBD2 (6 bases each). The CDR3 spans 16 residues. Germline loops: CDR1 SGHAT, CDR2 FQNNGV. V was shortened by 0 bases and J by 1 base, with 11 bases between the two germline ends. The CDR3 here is CASSLDGGLGTDTQYF. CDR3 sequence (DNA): TGTGCCAGCAGCTTAGATGGGGGGCTTGGCACAGATACGCAGTATTTT.

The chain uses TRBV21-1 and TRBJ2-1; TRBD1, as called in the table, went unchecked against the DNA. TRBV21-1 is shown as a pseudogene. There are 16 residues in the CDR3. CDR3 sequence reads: CASSKIMGHIYNEQFF. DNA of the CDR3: TGTGCCAGCAGCAAAATCATGGGACATATCTACAATGAGCAGTTCTTC.

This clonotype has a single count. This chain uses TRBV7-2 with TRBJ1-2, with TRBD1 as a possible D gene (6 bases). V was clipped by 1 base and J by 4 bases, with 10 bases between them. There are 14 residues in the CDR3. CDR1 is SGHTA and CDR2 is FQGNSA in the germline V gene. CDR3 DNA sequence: TGTGCCAGCAGCTTAGACAGGGCGAGCTATGGCTACACCTTC. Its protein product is CASSLDRASYGYTF.

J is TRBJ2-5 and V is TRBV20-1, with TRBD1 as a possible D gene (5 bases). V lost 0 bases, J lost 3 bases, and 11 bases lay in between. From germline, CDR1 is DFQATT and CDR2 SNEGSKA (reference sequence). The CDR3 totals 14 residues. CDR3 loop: CSAREAGLKETQYF. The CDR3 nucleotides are TGCAGTGCTAGAGAAGCAGGGCTGAAAGAGACCCAGTACTTC.

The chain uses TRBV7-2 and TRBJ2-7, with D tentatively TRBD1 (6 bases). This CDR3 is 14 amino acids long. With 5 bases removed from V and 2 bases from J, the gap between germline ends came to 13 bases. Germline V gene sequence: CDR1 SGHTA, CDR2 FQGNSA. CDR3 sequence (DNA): TGTGCCAGCAGCCGATCCGGGACAACCTACGAGCAGTACTTC. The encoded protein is CASSRSGTTYEQYF.

The chain's CDR3 is CASSLGQGTNTEAFF. CDR3 coding DNA: TGTGCCAGCAGCTTGGGACAGGGGACTAACACTGAAGCTTTCTTT. The chain couples TRBV5-4 to TRBJ1-1; 8 nucleotides align to TRBD1. Germline trimming cut 0 bases from V and 2 bases from J; bases unmatched to any gene: 3. The length of the CDR3 is 15 residues. Germline CDR1 reads SGHNT; CDR2 reads YYREEE (reference sequence).

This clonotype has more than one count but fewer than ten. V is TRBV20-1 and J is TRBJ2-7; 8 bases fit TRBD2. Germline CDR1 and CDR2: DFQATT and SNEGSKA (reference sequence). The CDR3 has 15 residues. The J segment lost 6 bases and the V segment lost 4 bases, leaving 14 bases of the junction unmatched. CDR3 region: CSATLPGLGEREQYF. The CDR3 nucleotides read TGCAGTGCTACTCTTCCGGGACTAGGAGAACGCGAGCAGTACTTC.

CDR3 amino acids: CASSPRRSAEAFF. The CDR3 DNA sequence: TGTGCCAGCAGCCCGAGAAGATCGGCTGAAGCTTTCTTT. V usage is TRBV3-1 and J usage is TRBJ1-1; D is unclear. The germline V gene has CDR1 LGHDT and CDR2 YNNKEL (reference sequence). This CDR3 comprises 13 residues. The ends were cut back, 4 bases at V and 6 bases at J, with 12 bases in the middle.

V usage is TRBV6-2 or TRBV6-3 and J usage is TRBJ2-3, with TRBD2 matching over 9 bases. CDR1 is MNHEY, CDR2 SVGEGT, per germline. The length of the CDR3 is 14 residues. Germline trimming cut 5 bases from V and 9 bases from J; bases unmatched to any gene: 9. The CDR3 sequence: CASSLAGPRGTQYF. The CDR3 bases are TGTGCCAGCAGTCTAGCGGGACCCAGGGGGACGCAGTATTTT.

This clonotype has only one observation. CDR3 protein: CASSVNPNYGYTF. The CDR3 DNA sequence: TGTGCCAGCAGCGTTAACCCAAACTATGGCTACACCTTC. The V call is TRBV9, the J call TRBJ1-2, with D hard to call. The CDR3 runs 13 residues. Between the trimmed V and J ends, which lost 2 bases and 2 bases, there was a span of 7 bases. The germline V gene encodes CDR1 SGDLS and CDR2 YYNGEE.

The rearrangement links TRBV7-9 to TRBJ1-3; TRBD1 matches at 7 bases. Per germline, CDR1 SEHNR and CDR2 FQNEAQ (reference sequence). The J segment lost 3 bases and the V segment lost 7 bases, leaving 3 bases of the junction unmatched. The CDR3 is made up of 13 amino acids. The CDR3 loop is CASMAGGGNTIYF. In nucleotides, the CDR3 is TGTGCCAGCATGGCAGGGGGTGGAAACACCATATATTTT.

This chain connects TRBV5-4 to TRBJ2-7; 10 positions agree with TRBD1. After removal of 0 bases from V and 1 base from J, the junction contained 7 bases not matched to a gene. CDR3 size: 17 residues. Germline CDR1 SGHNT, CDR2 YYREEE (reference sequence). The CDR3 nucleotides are TGTGCCAGCAGCTTGGAAGTTGGACAGGGGGTTTCCTACGAGCAGTACTTC. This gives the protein CASSLEVGQGVSYEQYF. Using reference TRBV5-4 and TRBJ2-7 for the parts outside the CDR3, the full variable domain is ETGVTQSPTHLIKTRGQQVTLRCSSQSGHNTVSWYQQALGQGPQFIFQYYREEENGRGNFPPRFSGLQFPNYSSELNVNALELDDSALYLCASSLEVGQGVSYEQYFGPGTRLTVT.

In DNA form, the CDR3 reads TGTGCCAGCGGTGGACCGGGCTTGAATCAGCCCCAGCATTTT. It codes for CASGGPGLNQPQHF. J is TRBJ1-5 and V is TRBV6-5; D is uncertain. This CDR3 is 14 amino acids long. Trimming took off 8 bases at V and 4 bases at J, with 15 bases between the two ends. Germline V CDR1 and CDR2: MNHEY, SVGAGI.

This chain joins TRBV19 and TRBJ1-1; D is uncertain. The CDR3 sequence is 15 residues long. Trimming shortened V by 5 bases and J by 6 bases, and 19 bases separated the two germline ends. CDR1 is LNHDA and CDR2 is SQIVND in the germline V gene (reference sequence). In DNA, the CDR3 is TGTGCCAGTAGTTCGACGACTTGGAGAGGGTCTGAAGCTTTCTTT. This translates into CASSSTTWRGSEAFF.

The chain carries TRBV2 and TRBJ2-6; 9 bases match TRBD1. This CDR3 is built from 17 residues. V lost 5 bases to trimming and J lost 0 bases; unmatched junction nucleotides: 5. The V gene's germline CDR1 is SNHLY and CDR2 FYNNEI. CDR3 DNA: TGTGCCAGCAGTCCGGGACAGGGTATCTCTGGGGCCAACGTCCTGACTTTC. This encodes CASSPGQGISGANVLTF.

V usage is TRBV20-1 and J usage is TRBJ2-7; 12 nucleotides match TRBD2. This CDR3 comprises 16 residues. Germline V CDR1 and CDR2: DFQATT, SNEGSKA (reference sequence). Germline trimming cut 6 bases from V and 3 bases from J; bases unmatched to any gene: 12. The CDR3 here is CSAITSGGSVLYEQYF. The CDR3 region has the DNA TGCAGTGCCATTACTAGCGGGGGGTCCGTACTCTACGAGCAGTACTTC.

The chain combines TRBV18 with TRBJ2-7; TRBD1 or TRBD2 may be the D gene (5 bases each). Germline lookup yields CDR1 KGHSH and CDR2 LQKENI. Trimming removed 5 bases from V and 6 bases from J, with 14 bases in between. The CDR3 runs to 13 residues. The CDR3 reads CASSSSGTTEQYF. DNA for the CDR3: TGTGCCAGCTCATCATCCGGGACGACCGAGCAGTACTTC.

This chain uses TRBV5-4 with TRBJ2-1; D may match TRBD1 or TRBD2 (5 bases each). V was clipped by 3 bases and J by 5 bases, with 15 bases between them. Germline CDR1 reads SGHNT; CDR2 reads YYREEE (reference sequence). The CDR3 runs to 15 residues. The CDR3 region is CASSYTPGPNNEQFF. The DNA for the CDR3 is TGTGCCAGCAGCTACACTCCGGGACCGAACAATGAGCAGTTCTTC.

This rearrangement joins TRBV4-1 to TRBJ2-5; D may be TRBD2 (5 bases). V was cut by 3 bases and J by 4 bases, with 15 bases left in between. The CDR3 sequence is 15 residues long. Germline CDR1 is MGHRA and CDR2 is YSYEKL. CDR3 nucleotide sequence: TGCGCCAGCAGCCAGGACCTAGGGAGCGGAGAGACCCAGTACTTC. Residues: CASSQDLGSGETQYF.

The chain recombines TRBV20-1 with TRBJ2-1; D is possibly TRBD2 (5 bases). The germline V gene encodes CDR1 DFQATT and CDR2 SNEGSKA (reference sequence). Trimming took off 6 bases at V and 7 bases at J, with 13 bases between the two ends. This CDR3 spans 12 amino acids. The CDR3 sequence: CSAAKDSNEQFF. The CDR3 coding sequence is TGCAGTGCCGCCAAGGACTCTAATGAGCAGTTCTTC.

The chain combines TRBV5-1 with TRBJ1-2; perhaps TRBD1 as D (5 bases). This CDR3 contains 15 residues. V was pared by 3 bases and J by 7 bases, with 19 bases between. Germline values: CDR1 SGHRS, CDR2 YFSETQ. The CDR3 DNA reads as TGCGCCAGCAGCTCGAAAAACCTCGACAGCTCTGGCTACACCTTC. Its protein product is CASSSKNLDSSGYTF.